This T cell receptor beta chain originates from a study of blood T cell repertoires in COVID-19 (dated by TCRdb to about 2020). Turning to the overall study: The collaborator samples originated in the United States, Italy and Spain and spanned the acute and convalescent phases of COVID-19. The material from the prospective study consisted of cDNA or gDNA derived from T cells, B-cell-depleted T cells, or PBMCs. The dataset comprised deeply sampled blood TCRbeta repertoires from subjects exposed to, actively infected with, or recovered from COVID-19. The repertoires were released in a freely available public database intended as a resource for research on the immune response to SARS-CoV-2. Samples were obtained from the ongoing ImmuneRACE study (first 160 participants) and from roughly 1,300 subjects provided by 6 global collaborators. A de-identified subject ID, COVID-19 status, age in years and sex were almost always included in the sample metadata. Where available, HLA class I and class II types were taken from metadata supplied by the sample provider and were not determined by assay-based typing. The paper's findings and limits, for the study overall: The amount of clinical and demographic metadata varied by source and participant and was provided uncurated.

TCRbeta CDR3 regions were amplified from genomic DNA using the immunoSEQ Assay, a bias-controlled multiplex PCR. For the original study's pipeline: Within the assay, amplification of reference gene primers was used to estimate how many nucleated cells each sample contained. To quantify the absolute abundance of each unique TCRbeta CDR3 rearrangement, sequence reads were collapsed and filtered. Productive Simpson clonality was computed per sample as the square root of Simpson's diversity index over productive rearrangements. TCRdb obtained this table from immuneACCESS and retained in-frame rearrangements with V and J assigned. These tables miss some clones; where compared with another copy, unresolved V genes account for less than half of the shortfall, and the remainder is unexplained. V and J calls and clone size are copied from that table; D and trimming were computed from the DNA. The sample table contains 130,000 to 150,000 clones; only one count was recorded for approximately 80% of them. The top ten clonotypes cover 3.5% to 4% of the sample.

Relative to germline, V is 5 bases shorter and J is 4 bases shorter, with 10 bases between their ends. The germline V gene encodes CDR1 SEHNR and CDR2 FQNEAQ (reference sequence). Reading from cysteine to phenylalanine, the CDR3 counts 13 amino acids. Of all the DNA, just the CDR3 is kept, 39 bases in frame from base 1. About this clone itself: The antigen it binds to is not known. One base away there is no much larger clone; base qualities are not given.

Another Seattle source contributed samples from volunteer blood donors who had recovered from COVID-19. The collaborating institutions used their own protocols to collect whole blood in K2EDTA tubes. For TCRbeta analysis, collaborators shipped samples in one of three forms: frozen whole blood, isolated PBMCs, or DNA extracted from either of those sample types. The sequence links TRBV7-9 to TRBJ2-3; the D gene lacks a confident call. Sequenced input: peripheral blood. The receptor's source is a man between 70 and 80 years old who had recovered from COVID-19. The nucleotides read TGTGCCAGCAGCCACTTTCGAGCAGATACGCAGTATTTT. The resulting protein is CASSHFRADTQYF.